These 5 T cell receptor beta chains were sequenced from one sample in a study of Graves' ophthalmopathy and Graves' hyperthyroidism. Amplification targeted the TCR beta CDR3 regions, with RNA transcripts as the source material. Investigators did first-round RT-PCR with HTBI primers, then second-round multiplex PCR. MiXCR, run by TCRdb on the multiplex PCR reads, gives a single entry per CDR3 protein. The data show just over 400,000 distinct CDR3 sequences, roughly 21% seen once. The sequenced material came from peripheral blood. The receptors were sampled from a woman under 30 with stable Graves' hyperthyroidism.

With regard to this clonotype: This CDR3 is missing its conserved last phenylalanine or tryptophan, likely due to a read error. The rearrangement joins TRBV7-9 to TRBJ1-1; maybe TRBD1 (5 bases). Per the germline V gene, CDR1 is SEHNR and CDR2 is FQNEAQ (reference sequence). CDR3 size: 15 residues. Deletions cut 5 bases from V and 0 bases from J, with 13 bases between. The DNA for the CDR3 is TGTGCCAGCAGCATGCGTCAGGGCATGAACACTGAAGCTTTCTAT. This sequence encodes CASSMRQGMNTEAFY.

This clonotype was counted at least ten times. This sequence joins TRBV6-1 and TRBJ1-1, with unresolved D. The germline gives CDR1 MNHNS, CDR2 SASEGT. This CDR3 comprises 13 residues. V lost 4 bases and J lost 0, with 6 bases in between. The CDR3 sequence: CASSGRMNTEAFF. CDR3 coding DNA: TGTGCCAGCAGTGGAAGAATGAACACTGAAGCTTTCTTT.

This clonotype was seen at least ten times. The genes are TRBV30 and TRBJ1-3; D unclear. Germline lookup yields CDR1 GTSNPN and CDR2 SVGIG (reference sequence). CDR3 size: 16 residues. The V end was cut by 0 bases, the J end by 0 bases, with 12 bases between. The CDR3 DNA sequence: TGTGCCTGGAGTGTGGCGGCTGCCTACTCTGGAAACACCATATATTTT. It encodes CAWSVAAAYSGNTIYF. The whole variable domain, filled in from reference TRBV30 and TRBJ1-3, reads SQTIHQWPATLVQPVGSPLSLECTVEGTSNPNLYWYRQAAGRGLQLLFYSVGIGQISSEVPQNLSASRPQDRQFILSSKKLLLSDSGFYLCAWSVAAAYSGNTIYFGEGSWLTVV.

The CDR3 region is CASIRADTGELFF. As DNA, the CDR3 is TGTGCCAGCATAAGGGCGGACACCGGGGAGCTGTTTTTT. This chain joins TRBV28 and TRBJ2-2; D is unresolved. This CDR3 has 13 residues. Germline lookup yields CDR1 MDHEN and CDR2 SYDVKM. Trimming stripped 7 bases from V and 3 bases from J, with 9 bases between.

The table lists this clonotype with many counts. J is TRBJ2-7 and V is TRBV19; 7 nucleotides match TRBD1. The trim removed 5 bases at V and 1 base at J, leaving 5 bases unmatched. The length of the CDR3 is 14 residues. Germline CDR1 LNHDA, CDR2 SQIVND (reference sequence). CDR3 DNA: TGTGCCAGTAGTCAACAGGGGATTTCCTACGAGCAGTACTTC. This gives the protein CASSQQGISYEQYF.